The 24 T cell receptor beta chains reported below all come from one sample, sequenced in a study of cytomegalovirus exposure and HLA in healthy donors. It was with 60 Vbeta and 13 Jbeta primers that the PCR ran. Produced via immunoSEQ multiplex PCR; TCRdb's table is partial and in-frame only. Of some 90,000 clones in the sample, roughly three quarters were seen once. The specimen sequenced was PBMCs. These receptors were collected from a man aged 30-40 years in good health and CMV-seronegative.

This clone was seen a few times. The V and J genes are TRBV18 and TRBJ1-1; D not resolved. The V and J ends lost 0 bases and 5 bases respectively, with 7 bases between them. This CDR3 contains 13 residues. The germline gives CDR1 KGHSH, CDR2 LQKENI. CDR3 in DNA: TGTGCCAGCTCACCACCCGGCGGGACTGAAGCTTTCTTT. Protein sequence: CASSPPGGTEAFF.

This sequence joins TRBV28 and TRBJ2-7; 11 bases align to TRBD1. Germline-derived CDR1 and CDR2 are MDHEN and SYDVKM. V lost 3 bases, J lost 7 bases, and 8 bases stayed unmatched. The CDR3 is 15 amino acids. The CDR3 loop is CASSLAGQGAKEQYF. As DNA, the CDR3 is TGTGCCAGCAGTTTGGCAGGACAGGGGGCAAAGGAGCAGTACTTC.

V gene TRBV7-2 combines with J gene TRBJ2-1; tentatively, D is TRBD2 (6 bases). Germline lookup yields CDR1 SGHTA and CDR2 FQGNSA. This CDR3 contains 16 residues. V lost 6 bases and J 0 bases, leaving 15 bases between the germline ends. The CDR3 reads CASSVMAGSSYNEQFF. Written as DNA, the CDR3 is TGTGCCAGCAGTGTCATGGCGGGAAGCTCCTACAATGAGCAGTTCTTC.

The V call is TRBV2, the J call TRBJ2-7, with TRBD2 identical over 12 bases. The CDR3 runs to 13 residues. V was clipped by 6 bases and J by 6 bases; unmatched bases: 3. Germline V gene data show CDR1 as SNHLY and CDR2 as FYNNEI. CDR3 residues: CASRTSGGSEQYF. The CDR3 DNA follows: TGTGCCAGCAGGACTAGCGGGGGCAGCGAGCAGTACTTC.

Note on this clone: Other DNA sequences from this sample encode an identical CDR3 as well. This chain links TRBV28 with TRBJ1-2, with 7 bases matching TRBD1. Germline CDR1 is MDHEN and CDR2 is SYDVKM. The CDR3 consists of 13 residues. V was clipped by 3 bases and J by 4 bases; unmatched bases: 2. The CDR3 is CASSLGQSYGYTF. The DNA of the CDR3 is TGTGCCAGCAGTTTGGGACAGTCCTATGGCTACACCTTC.

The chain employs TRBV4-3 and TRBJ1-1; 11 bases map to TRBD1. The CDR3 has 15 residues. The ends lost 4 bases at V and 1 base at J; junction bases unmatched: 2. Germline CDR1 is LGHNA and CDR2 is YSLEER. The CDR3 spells CASSRDRGGNTEAFF. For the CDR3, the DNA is TGCGCCAGCAGCCGGGACAGGGGGGGGAACACTGAAGCTTTCTTT.

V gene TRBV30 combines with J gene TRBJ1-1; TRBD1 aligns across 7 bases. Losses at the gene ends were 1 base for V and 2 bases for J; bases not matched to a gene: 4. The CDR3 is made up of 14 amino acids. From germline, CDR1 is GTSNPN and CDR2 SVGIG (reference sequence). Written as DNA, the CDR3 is TGTGCCTGGAGTGCGGGGACAGCTAACACTGAAGCTTTCTTT. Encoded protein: CAWSAGTANTEAFF.

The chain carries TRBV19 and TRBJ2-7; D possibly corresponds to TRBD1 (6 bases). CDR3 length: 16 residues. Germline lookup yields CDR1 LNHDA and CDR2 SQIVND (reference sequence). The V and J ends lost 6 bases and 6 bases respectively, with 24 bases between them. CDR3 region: CASSTLWTAQVGEQYF. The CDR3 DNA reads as TGTGCCAGTAGCACGCTCTGGACAGCCCAAGTAGGCGAGCAGTACTTC.

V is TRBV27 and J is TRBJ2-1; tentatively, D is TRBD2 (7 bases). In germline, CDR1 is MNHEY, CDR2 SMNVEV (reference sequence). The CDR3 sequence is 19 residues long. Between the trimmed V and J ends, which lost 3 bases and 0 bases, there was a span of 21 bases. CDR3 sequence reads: CASSFLFVGGGDSYNEQFF. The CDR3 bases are TGTGCCAGCAGTTTCCTCTTTGTTGGCGGGGGCGACTCCTACAATGAGCAGTTCTTC.

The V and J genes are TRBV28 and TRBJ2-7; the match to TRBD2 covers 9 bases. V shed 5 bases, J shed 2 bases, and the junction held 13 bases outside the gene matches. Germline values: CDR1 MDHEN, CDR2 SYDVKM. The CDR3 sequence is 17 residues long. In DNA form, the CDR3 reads TGTGCCAGCAGTATAAACCGACTAGCGGCTGTAACCTACGAGCAGTACTTC. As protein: CASSINRLAAVTYEQYF.

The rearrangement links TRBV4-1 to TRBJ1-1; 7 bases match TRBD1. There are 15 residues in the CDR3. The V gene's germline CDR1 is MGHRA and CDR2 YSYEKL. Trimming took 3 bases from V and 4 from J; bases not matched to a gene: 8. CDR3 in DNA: TGCGCCAGCAGCCATCCCCCCCCAGGGGGCACTGAAGCTTTCTTT. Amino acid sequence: CASSHPPPGGTEAFF.

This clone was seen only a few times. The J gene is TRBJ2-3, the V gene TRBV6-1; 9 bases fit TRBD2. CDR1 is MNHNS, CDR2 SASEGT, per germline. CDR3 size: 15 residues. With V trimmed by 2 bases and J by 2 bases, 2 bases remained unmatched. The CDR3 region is CASSELAGDTDTQYF. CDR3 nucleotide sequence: TGTGCCAGCAGTGAATTAGCGGGGGACACAGATACGCAGTATTTT.

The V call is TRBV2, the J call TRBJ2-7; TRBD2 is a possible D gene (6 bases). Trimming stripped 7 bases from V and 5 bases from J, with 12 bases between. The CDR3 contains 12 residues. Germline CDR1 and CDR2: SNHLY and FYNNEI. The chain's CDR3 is CASTGGRDEQYF. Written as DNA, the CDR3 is TGTGCCAGCACCGGGGGTAGGGACGAGCAGTACTTC.

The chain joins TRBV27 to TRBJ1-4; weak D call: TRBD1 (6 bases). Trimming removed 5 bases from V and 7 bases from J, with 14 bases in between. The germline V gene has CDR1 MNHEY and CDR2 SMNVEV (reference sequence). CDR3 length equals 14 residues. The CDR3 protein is CASSKQGHGEKLFF. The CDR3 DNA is TGTGCCAGCAGTAAACAGGGCCACGGTGAAAAACTGTTTTTT.

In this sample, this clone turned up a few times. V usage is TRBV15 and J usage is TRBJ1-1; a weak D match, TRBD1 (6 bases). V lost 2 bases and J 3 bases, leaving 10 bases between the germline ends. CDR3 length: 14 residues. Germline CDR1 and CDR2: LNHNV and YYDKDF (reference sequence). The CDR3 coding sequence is TGTGCCACCAGCAGACGAGACAGGTACACTGAAGCTTTCTTT. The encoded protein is CATSRRDRYTEAFF.

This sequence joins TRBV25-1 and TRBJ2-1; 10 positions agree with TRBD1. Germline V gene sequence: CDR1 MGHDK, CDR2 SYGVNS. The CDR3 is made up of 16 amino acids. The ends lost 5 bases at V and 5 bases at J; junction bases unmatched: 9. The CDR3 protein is CASSNREGTGDNEQFF. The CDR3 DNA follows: TGTGCCAGCAGTAATAGAGAGGGGACAGGGGACAATGAGCAGTTCTTC.

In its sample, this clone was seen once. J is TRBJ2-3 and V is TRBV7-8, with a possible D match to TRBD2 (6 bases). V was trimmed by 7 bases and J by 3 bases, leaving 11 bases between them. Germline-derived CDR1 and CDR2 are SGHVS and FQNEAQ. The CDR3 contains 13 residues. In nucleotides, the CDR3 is TGTGCCAGCATACGCGCGGGAACAGATACGCAGTATTTT. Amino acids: CASIRAGTDTQYF.

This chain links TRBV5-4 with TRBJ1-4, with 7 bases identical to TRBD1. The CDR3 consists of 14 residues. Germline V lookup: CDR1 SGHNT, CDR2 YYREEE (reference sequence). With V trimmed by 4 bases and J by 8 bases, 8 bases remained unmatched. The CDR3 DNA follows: TGTGCCAGCAGCGCGCAGGGGGTCGGAGAAAAACTGTTTTTT. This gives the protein CASSAQGVGEKLFF. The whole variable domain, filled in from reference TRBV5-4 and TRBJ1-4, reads ETGVTQSPTHLIKTRGQQVTLRCSSQSGHNTVSWYQQALGQGPQFIFQYYREEENGRGNFPPRFSGLQFPNYSSELNVNALELDDSALYLCASSAQGVGEKLFFGSGTQLSVL.

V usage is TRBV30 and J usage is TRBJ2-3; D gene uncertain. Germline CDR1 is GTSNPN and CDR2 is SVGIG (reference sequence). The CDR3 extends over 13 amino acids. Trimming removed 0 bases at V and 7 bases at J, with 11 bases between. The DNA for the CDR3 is TGTGCCTGGAGTGTTGCCTCCTCTAATACGCAGTATTTT. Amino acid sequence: CAWSVASSNTQYF.

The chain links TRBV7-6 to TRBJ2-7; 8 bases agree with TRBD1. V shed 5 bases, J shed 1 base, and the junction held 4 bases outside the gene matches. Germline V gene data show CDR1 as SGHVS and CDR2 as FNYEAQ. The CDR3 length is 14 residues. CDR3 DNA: TGTGCCAGCAGCAAGGGACAGGCATCCTACGAGCAGTACTTC. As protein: CASSKGQASYEQYF.

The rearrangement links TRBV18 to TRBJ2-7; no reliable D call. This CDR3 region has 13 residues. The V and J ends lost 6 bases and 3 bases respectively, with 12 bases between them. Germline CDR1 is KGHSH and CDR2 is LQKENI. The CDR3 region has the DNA TGTGCCAGCTCGCCCAGGTCAGGCTACGAGCAGTACTTC. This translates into CASSPRSGYEQYF.

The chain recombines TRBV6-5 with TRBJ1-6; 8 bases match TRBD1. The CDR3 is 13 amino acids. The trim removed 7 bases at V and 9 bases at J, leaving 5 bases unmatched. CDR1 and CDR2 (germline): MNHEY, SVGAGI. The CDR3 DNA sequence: TGTGCCAGCACAGGGGGCGCGGGTTCACCCCTCCACTTT. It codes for CASTGGAGSPLHF.

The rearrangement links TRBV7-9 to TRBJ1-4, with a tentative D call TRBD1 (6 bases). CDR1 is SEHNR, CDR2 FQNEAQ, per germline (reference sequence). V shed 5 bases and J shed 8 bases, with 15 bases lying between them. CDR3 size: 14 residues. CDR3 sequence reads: CASSPGRGGEKLFF. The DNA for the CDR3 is TGTGCCAGCAGCCCAGGCAGGGGCGGCGAAAAACTGTTTTTT.

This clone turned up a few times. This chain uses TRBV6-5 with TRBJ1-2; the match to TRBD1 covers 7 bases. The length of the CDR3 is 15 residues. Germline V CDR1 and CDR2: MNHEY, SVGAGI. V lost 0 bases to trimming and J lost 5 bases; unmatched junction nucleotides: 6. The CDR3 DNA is TGTGCCAGCAGTTACTCCCGGGACAGTTCGTATGGCTACACCTTC. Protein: CASSYSRDSSYGYTF.